This T cell receptor beta chain comes out of a study of cytomegalovirus exposure and HLA in healthy donors. Regarding the study as a whole: Among TCR beta chains, those listed as cytomegalovirus-associated numbered more than 150.

The CDR3 spans 15 residues. The V gene's germline CDR1 is SQVTM and CDR2 ANQGSEA. J was trimmed by 5 bases and V by 5 bases; bases with no gene match: 14. In the case of this clone: Its antigen is unknown.

The PCR used 60 Vbeta and 13 Jbeta primers. Assay: immunoSEQ multiplex PCR; the TCRdb copy retains only in-frame clones and omits some. The profile shows about 130,000 clones, 78% of them singletons. The TCR comes from a female donor in good health and CMV-seronegative. The sequenced sample consisted of PBMCs. The chain has TRBV29-1 and TRBJ2-5; 7 nucleotides match TRBD1. This CDR3 is CSVTPRTGWEETQYF. In DNA, the CDR3 is TGCAGCGTTACCCCTCGGACAGGCTGGGAGGAGACCCAGTACTTC.